One and the same sample provided the 9 T cell receptor beta chains below, sequenced in a study of response to subunit inactivated influenza vaccine. One entry per CDR3 protein results from TCRdb running MiXCR on the RT-PCR reads. This table holds almost 250,000 distinct CDR3 sequences, over 9% found once. Specimen: non-naive T cells sorted from PBMCs, collected roughly 2 weeks before vaccination. The receptors shown here come from a man aged 45-65 years who received an inactivated influenza vaccine.

This clonotype was seen a few times. The chain recombines TRBV2 with TRBJ2-3; D call uncertain. The ends were cut back, 3 bases at V and 4 bases at J, with 5 bases in the middle. Germline V CDR1 and CDR2: SNHLY, FYNNEI. There are 12 residues in the CDR3. This CDR3 is CASSENPDTQYF. The CDR3 nucleotides are TGTGCCAGCAGTGAGAACCCAGATACGCAGTATTTT.

The CDR3 DNA is TGCGCCAGCAGCGAAACCGGGACAGGCGGCACTGAAGCTTTCTTT. This codes for CASSETGTGGTEAFF. This sequence joins TRBV5-1 and TRBJ1-1; 8 bases map to TRBD1. In germline, CDR1 is SGHRS, CDR2 YFSETQ. The V and J ends lost 4 bases and 4 bases, in that order; junction bases with no gene match: 9. The CDR3 covers 15 residues.

This clonotype was seen a handful of times. The rearrangement uses TRBV10-3 and TRBJ2-5; D may match TRBD1 or TRBD2 (6 bases each). Trimming removed 9 bases from V and 4 bases from J, with 24 bases in between. Germline CDR1 reads ENHRY; CDR2 reads SYGVKD. CDR3 length: 16 residues. CDR3 in amino acids: CAIATRGATGGETQYF. CDR3 in DNA: TGTGCCATTGCCACTAGGGGGGCCACCGGGGGAGAGACCCAGTACTTC.

This clonotype turned up a few times. The chain recombines TRBV28 with TRBJ2-1; D remains ambiguous. In germline, CDR1 is MDHEN, CDR2 SYDVKM. V lost 2 bases, J lost 9 bases, and 14 bases lay in between. The CDR3 contains 14 residues. CDR3 loop: CASSLQAGSGEQFF. Written as DNA, the CDR3 is TGTGCCAGCAGTTTACAGGCAGGCTCAGGTGAGCAGTTCTTC. Using reference TRBV28 and TRBJ2-1 for the parts outside the CDR3, the full variable domain is DVKVTQSSRYLVKRTGEKVFLECVQDMDHENMFWYRQDPGLGLRLIYFSYDVKMKEKGDIPEGYSVSREKKERFSLILESASTNQTSMYLCASSLQAGSGEQFFGPGTRLTVL.

This clonotype was observed at least ten times. The J gene is TRBJ2-1, the V gene TRBV4-2; a possible D gene is TRBD1 (5 bases). Trimming cost V 1 base and J 1 base, with 14 bases left between them. Germline loops: CDR1 LGHNA, CDR2 YNFKEQ. The CDR3 is 17 residues long. The CDR3 region has the DNA TGTGCCAGCAGCCAAGGTCGTCCAGGGATATCCTACAATGAGCAGTTCTTC. Protein product: CASSQGRPGISYNEQFF.

This chain links TRBV5-6 with TRBJ1-5; 8 nucleotides match TRBD1. There are 15 residues in the CDR3. The V and J ends lost 0 bases and 6 bases, in that order; junction bases with no gene match: 5. Germline CDR1 SGHDT, CDR2 YYEEEE. The CDR3 nucleotides are TGTGCCAGCAGCTTGGGGCAGGGGGCCTCTCAGCCCCAGCATTTT. It translates to CASSLGQGASQPQHF. The variable domain in full, with the rest retrieved from reference TRBV5-6 and TRBJ1-5, is DAGVTQSPTHLIKTRGQQVTLRCSPKSGHDTVSWYQQALGQGPQFIFQYYEEEERQRGNFPDRFSGHQFPNYSSELNVNALLLGDSALYLCASSLGQGASQPQHFGDGTRLSIL.

CDR3 in amino acids: CSAPAQGAYEQYF. CDR3 nucleotide sequence: TGCAGTGCCCCTGCACAGGGGGCCTACGAGCAGTACTTC. V and J are TRBV20-1 and TRBJ2-7; TRBD1 matches at 8 bases. Germline lookup yields CDR1 DFQATT and CDR2 SNEGSKA (reference sequence). This CDR3 is built from 13 residues. Trimming took 6 bases from V and 2 from J; bases not matched to a gene: 6.

This clonotype came up many times. The chain combines TRBV18 with TRBJ2-1; TRBD2 aligns across 8 bases. The CDR3 extends over 16 amino acids. Losses at the gene ends were 2 bases for V and 9 bases for J; bases not matched to a gene: 12. Germline CDR1 and CDR2: KGHSH and LQKENI. CDR3 DNA sequence: TGTGCCAGCTCACCAATATTGGGACTAGAGTCCGTTGAGCAGTTCTTC. Translating it yields CASSPILGLESVEQFF.

In this sample, this clonotype turned up many times. Here the CDR3 DNA reads TGCGCCAGCAGTGAGTGGGGAGGGAACACTGAAGCTTTCTTT. Its translation: CASSEWGGNTEAFF. The chain carries TRBV5-1 and TRBJ1-1, with D hard to call. There are 14 residues in the CDR3. Trimming stripped 5 bases from V and 1 base from J, with 12 bases between. The germline gives CDR1 SGHRS, CDR2 YFSETQ.